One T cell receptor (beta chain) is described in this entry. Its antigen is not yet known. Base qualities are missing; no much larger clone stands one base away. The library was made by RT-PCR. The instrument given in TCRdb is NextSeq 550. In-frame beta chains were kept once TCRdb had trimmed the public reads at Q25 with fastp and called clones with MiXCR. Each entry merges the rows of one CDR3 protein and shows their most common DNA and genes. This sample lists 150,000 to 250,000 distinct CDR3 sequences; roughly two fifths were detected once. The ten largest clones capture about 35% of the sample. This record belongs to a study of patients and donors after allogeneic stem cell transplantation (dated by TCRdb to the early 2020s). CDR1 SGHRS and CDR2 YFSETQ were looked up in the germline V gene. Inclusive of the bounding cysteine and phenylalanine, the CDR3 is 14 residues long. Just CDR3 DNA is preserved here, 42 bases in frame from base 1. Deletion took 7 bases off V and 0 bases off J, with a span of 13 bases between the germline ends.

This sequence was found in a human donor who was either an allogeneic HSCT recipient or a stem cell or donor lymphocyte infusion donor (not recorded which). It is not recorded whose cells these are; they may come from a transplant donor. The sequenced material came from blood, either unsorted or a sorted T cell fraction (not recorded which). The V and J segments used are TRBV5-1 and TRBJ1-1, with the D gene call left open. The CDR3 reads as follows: CASGDGRMNTEAFF. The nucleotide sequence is TGCGCCAGCGGTGACGGGAGAATGAACACTGAAGCTTTCTTT. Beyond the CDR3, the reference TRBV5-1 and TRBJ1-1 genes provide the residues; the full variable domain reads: KAGVTQTPRYLIKTRGQQVTLSCSPISGHRSVSWYQQTPGQGLQFLFEYFSETQRNKGNFPGRFSGRQFSNSRSEMNVSTLELGDSALYLCASGDGRMNTEAFFGQGTRLTVV.